This entry concerns a single T cell receptor beta chain. This entry is derived from a study of cytomegalovirus exposure and HLA in healthy donors. The CDR3 sequence is 15 residues long. Per the germline V gene, CDR1 is LNHDA and CDR2 is SQIVND (reference sequence). V gave up 1 base and J gave up 2 bases, with 8 bases separating them. Method: immunoSEQ multiplex PCR; TCRdb's copy keeps in-frame clones and lacks some. The table has roughly 140,000 clones, 85% to 90% seen once; the top ten hold around 8%. What was sequenced was PBMCs. The receptor was isolated from a woman between 18 and 29 years old in good health and CMV-seropositive. The chain joins TRBV19 to TRBJ2-2; D uncertain. CDR3 DNA: TGTGCCAGTAGTATAGGTCAGTTAAACACCGGGGAGCTGTTTTTT. It is translated as CASSIGQLNTGELFF.